Many counts were recorded for the clone carrying this TCR beta chain. Its antigen remains unidentified. The data were taken from a study of T-cell reconstitution after alpha-beta-depleted transplantation in children. Whole-study results and caveats: The authors attributed T-cell counts and diversity one year after transplant mostly to newly produced T cells. Alpha-beta T cells about two months after transplant reportedly derived from several hundred expanded graft clones. Recipient T cells and thymic progenitors that survived gave rise to the high TCRbeta diversity observed at day 60 in some patients.

CDR3 length: 18 residues. The germline CDR1 and CDR2 sequences are SSHAT and FNYEAQ (reference sequence). The V and J ends lost 0 bases and 2 bases, in that order; junction bases with no gene match: 10. It was with unique molecular identifiers that the TCRbeta library was prepared. TCRdb reprocessed the PCR reads with MiXCR, giving one entry per CDR3 protein. The sample lists around 250,000 distinct CDR3 sequences, roughly 7.7% occurring once. The sample in question was PBMCs, mostly from graft donor cells, obtained 180 days after TCRalphabeta/CD19-depleted stem cell transplant. The source is a male patient younger than 18 who had a stem cell transplant for acute lymphoblastic leukemia, so the T cells may come from the graft donor. This chain connects TRBV7-7 to TRBJ2-1; TRBD2 aligns across 7 bases. The CDR3 bases are TGTGCCAGCAGCTTAGCGCGGGGAGGGCCGGTGGCCTACAATGAGCAGTTCTTC. Protein product: CASSLARGGPVAYNEQFF. Filled out from reference TRBV7-7 and TRBJ2-1, the complete variable domain reads GAGVSQSPRYKVTKRGQDVTLRCDPISSHATLYWYQQALGQGPEFLTYFNYEAQPDKSGLPSDRFSAERPEGSISTLTIQRTEQRDSAMYRCASSLARGGPVAYNEQFFGPGTRLTVL.